This T cell receptor (beta chain) was recorded in a study of T cell responses to AZD1222 COVID-19 vaccine. Only in-frame clones appear in the TCRdb table, and some are missing; sequencing was by immunoSEQ multiplex PCR. This table has about 120,000 clones, about 90% appearing once. Study-wide results and limits: Sampling captured repertoires only after the peak T cell response. Reportedly, nearly half of unique spike TCRs recognized epitopes outside B.1.351/B.1.1.7 mutations.

Comment on this clone: What it binds is not known.

V gave up 0 bases and J gave up 7 bases, with 8 bases separating them. The CDR3 totals 13 residues. Germline V gene data show CDR1 as SGHDT and CDR2 as YYEEEE. The chain couples TRBV5-6 to TRBJ1-5; tentative D call: TRBD1 (5 bases). Sample: peripheral blood, taken on day 0 of AZD1222 vaccination. This TCR was sampled from an adult in good health. The DNA for the CDR3 is TGTGCCAGCAGCTTGGATGGGGACCAGCCCCAGCATTTT. Translation: CASSLDGDQPQHF.